The clone carrying this TCR beta chain is judged medium-sized. The antigen is not known. The data stem from a study of T cells in localized non-small cell lung cancer. Study conclusions and caveats: A higher density of T cells in blood coincided with extended overall survival. Sequencing, confined to only one tumor region, leaves heterogeneity possible.

CDR3 length equals 13 residues. V lost 10 bases and J 2 bases, leaving 12 bases between the germline ends. Germline V gene data show CDR1 as MNHGY and CDR2 as SAAAGT. Assay: immunoSEQ multiplex PCR; the TCRdb copy retains only in-frame clones and omits some. The table lists thousands of clones, roughly a quarter of them singletons. This clonotype was obtained from a woman between 35 and 70 years old with stage I lung adenocarcinoma. Sample: lung tumor tissue, taken before any cancer treatment. The V call is TRBV6-8, the J call TRBJ1-3; D may be TRBD1 (5 bases). CDR3 loop: CAISAGPGNTIYF. The CDR3 DNA reads as TGTGCCATCAGCGCAGGGCCTGGAAACACCATATATTTT.